This T cell receptor (beta chain) appears in the sequencing data of a study of T cells in Graves' hyperthyroidism and ophthalmopathy (dated by TCRdb to between 2017 and 2020). For the study in its entirety: A discovery cohort of around 100 patients, 43 with Graves' ophthalmopathy and 55 to 60 with stable Graves' hyperthyroidism, was used to find distinguishing TCR V-J signatures. Prospective prediction of ophthalmopathy was tested in an independent validation cohort consisting of roughly 19 hyperthyroidism patients and approximately 16 patients who later progressed to ophthalmopathy. The 100 discovery patients were divided at random into training and test sets in a 7:3 ratio. In addition, the study compared T-cell repertoires in thyroid tissue and in blood from five or six Graves' hyperthyroidism patients. After sampling, hyperthyroidism patients received methimazole starting at 30 mg daily, and ophthalmopathy patients received high-dose intravenous methylprednisolone. The paper reports TCR Vbeta CDR3 sequencing of approximately 140 peripheral blood samples: over 40 ophthalmopathy, about 75 hyperthyroidism and around 17 progressor patients.

The TCR beta CDR3 regions were amplified from RNA transcripts. The TCR CDR3 was subjected to a first round of RT-PCR using the HTBI primer set and the Qiagen OneStep RT-PCR kit. A second multiplex PCR round built the libraries, followed by size selection and purification. Paired-end sequencing of the libraries was performed with 100 bp reads on an Illumina HiSeq2000. As for how the authors treated the data: SOAPnuke was used to process the raw data, with reads discarded if the reads contained adapters or uncalled bases, had a mean Phred below 15, or lacked an exact constant-primer or identifier match. High-quality paired reads were merged using COPE v1.2.5, and each unique nucleotide sequence was defined as a clonotype. MiTCR v1.1 was used to align clonotypes to the IMGT TRBV, TRBD and TRBJ reference segments. The analysis was restricted to V-J combinations with a frequency above 0.0001, which together covered 99% to 99.2% of the repertoires. The TCS score was defined as the ratio of F50 (clonal expansion) to E x V (chaos), calculated using BLOSUM62-based TCRdist between CDR3 peptides within each V-J. Welch's t-statistics and random forest reduced roughly 530 V-J features to 10 to 15, which were used in a naive Bayes classifier (R e1071). The similarity between thyroid and blood repertoires was quantified using the Morisita-Horn index. TCRdb took the public reads, trimmed them with fastp at Q25, ran MiXCR for clone calling and kept in-frame beta chains. Merged by CDR3 protein, the rows form single entries marked with the most common genes and DNA. The V and J calls reflect TCRdb's pipeline rather than the authors' work. The sample profile shows about 570,000 distinct CDR3 sequences; about 43% of them were found once. Of the sample, around a fifth falls within the top ten clones.

Ends trimmed: V by 3 bases, J by 8 bases; bases unmatched to a gene: 11. In the germline V gene (reference sequence), CDR1 corresponds to LNHNV and CDR2 to YYDKDF. From the cysteine through the phenylalanine, the CDR3 covers 16 amino acids. Of all the DNA, just the CDR3 is kept, 48 bases in frame from base 1. On this clonotype itself: The antigen it recognizes is unknown. No much larger clone is present one base from it, and per-base qualities are unavailable.

The investigation overall reported the following: Most expanded thyroid clonotypes (frequency above 0.001) were also detected in blood, suggesting blood repertoires may reflect thyroid immune responses. Sample size was not statistically predetermined, and blinding of investigators to group allocation was not performed. In validation, progression to ophthalmopathy was predicted by the model with about 70% sensitivity and around 76% specificity, a median of approximately 6.5 months before onset. Ophthalmopathy was separated from stable hyperthyroidism by a 13 V-J signature model, with approximately 89% sensitivity and approximately 81% specificity obtained in cross-validation and 80%/75% obtained in testing.

Any patient with an uncontrolled infection, another autoimmune disease, pregnancy or lactation was excluded. Diagnoses were established on the basis of clinical symptoms, serum thyroxine and TRAb, thyroid ultrasound, and orbital computed tomography. Trizol reagent was used to extract total RNA, and RNA quality was then checked on an Agilent 2100 Bioanalyzer. The material sequenced was peripheral blood or thyroid tissue (not recorded which). The rearranged segments are TRBV15 and TRBJ1-4, and TRBD1 aligns with 8 junction nucleotides. The sequence was obtained from an adult woman with Graves' disease, either hyperthyroidism or ophthalmopathy (not recorded which). The sequenced DNA: TGTGCCACCAGCAGCACCGACGAAGACAGGGGCGAAAAACTGTTTTTT. Its amino acids are CATSSTDEDRGEKLFF. Reference TRBV15 and TRBJ1-4 proteins supply the regions before and after the CDR3; the full variable domain is: DAMVIQNPRYQVTQFGKPVTLSCSQTLNHNVMYWYQQKSSQAPKLLFHYYDKDFNNEADTPDNFQSRRPNTSFCFLDIRSPGLGDTAMYLCATSSTDEDRGEKLFFGSGTQLSVL.